This entry describes one T cell receptor beta chain. The source of the sample is a study of control samples from healthy donors and cancer patients. Germline CDR1 is SGHTA and CDR2 is FQGNSA. This CDR3 is built from 13 residues. The junction had 2 bases not matched to a gene; V was cut back by 3 bases and J by 7 bases. Clones were sequenced by immunoSEQ multiplex PCR, and TCRdb holds only the in-frame ones, with some missing. The sample holds roughly 80,000 clones; almost 95% are singletons and the top ten take more than 5%. The chain couples TRBV7-2 to TRBJ1-5; 8 nucleotides line up with TRBD1. The sample was blood. The source of this sequence is an older woman in good health. The CDR3 DNA follows: TGTGCCAGCAGCTTCGGACAGGGACAGCCCCAGCATTTT. Protein: CASSFGQGQPQHF.